The rows below give T cell receptor beta chains drawn from one sample of a study of cytomegalovirus exposure and HLA in healthy donors. Clones were read by immunoSEQ multiplex PCR, and TCRdb kept only the in-frame ones, dropping some. This table has about 190,000 clones, over 80% appearing once. Sequences were obtained from PBMCs. The receptors were gathered from a middle-aged man in good health and CMV-seropositive. The CDR3 runs from the conserved cysteine through the conserved F or W. D genes are given only for firm matches. Size is stated for part of the rows, as once, few or many counts, or as a class when the clone is expanded.

V,J,D,size,length,DNA,CDR3
TRBV5-6,TRBJ1-2,NA,few,15,TGTGCCAGCAGCAAAGGACCAGGGACTAACTATGGCTACACCTTC,CASSKGPGTNYGYTF
TRBV30,TRBJ1-5,NA,NA,13,TGTGCCTGGAGTTCGCCCCCGGATCAGCCCCAGCATTTT,CAWSSPPDQPQHF
TRBV9,TRBJ2-1,TRBD2,NA,19,TGTGCCAGCAGCGTAGTTGGTAGCGGGGGGGCCCTATCCTACAATGAGCAGTTCTTC,CASSVVGSGGALSYNEQFF
TRBV4-3,TRBJ1-2,TRBD1,NA,15,TGCGCCAGCAGCCAAGGTTGGCAGGGGGGCTATGGCTACACCTTC,CASSQGWQGGYGYTF
TRBV27,TRBJ1-1,NA,few,13,TGTGCCAGCAGGTACCAGGGGAGCACTGAAGCTTTCTTT,CASRYQGSTEAFF
TRBV5-1,TRBJ1-4,TRBD1,NA,15,TGCGCCAGCAGCCGGGACAGGCGGAGAAATGAAAAACTGTTTTTT,CASSRDRRRNEKLFF
TRBV4-2,TRBJ1-2,NA,few,15,TGTGCCAGCAGCCAAGATCGGACAGCTAACTATGGCTACACCTTC,CASSQDRTANYGYTF
TRBV11-2,TRBJ2-7,TRBD1,NA,15,TGTGCCAGCAGCTCGGGACAGGTACGCCCCTACGAGCAGTACTTC,CASSSGQVRPYEQYF
TRBV6-1,TRBJ1-2,TRBD1,once,15,TGTGCCAGCAGCAGGGGGGACAAGAGTAACTATGGCTACACCTTC,CASSRGDKSNYGYTF
TRBV14,TRBJ1-2,NA,NA,13,TGTGCCAGCAGCCGGACACCTAACTATGGCTACACCTTC,CASSRTPNYGYTF
TRBV7-8,TRBJ2-2,NA,NA,15,TGTGCCAGCAGCTTAATCCGGGGGAACACCGGGGAGCTGTTTTTT,CASSLIRGNTGELFF
TRBV7-3,TRBJ1-1,TRBD1,few,14,TGTGCCAGCAGCAGGGACAGGATGAACACTGAAGCTTTCTTT,CASSRDRMNTEAFF
TRBV7-3,TRBJ2-4,NA,once,13,TGTGCCAGCAGCTTACGAGGAGAAAACATTCAGTACTTC,CASSLRGENIQYF
TRBV4-2,TRBJ2-5,TRBD1,NA,15,TGTGCCAGCAGCCCAAGTGACAGGGAGAAGGAGACCCAGTACTTC,CASSPSDREKETQYF
TRBV27,TRBJ1-2,NA,once,13,TGTGCCAGCAGTTGGGGACAAAGCTATGGCTACACCTTC,CASSWGQSYGYTF
TRBV5-6,TRBJ2-7,NA,once,12,TGTGCCAGCAGCTTGAGAGGGCACGAGCAGTACTTC,CASSLRGHEQYF
TRBV14,TRBJ2-7,NA,NA,11,TGTGCCAGCAGCCTGTCTCAGGAGCAGTACTTC,CASSLSQEQYF
TRBV27,TRBJ2-3,NA,NA,16,TGTGCCAGCAGTTTAAAGTACAGCGGAACCACAGATACGCAGTATTTT,CASSLKYSGTTDTQYF
TRBV2,TRBJ1-3,TRBD1,NA,14,TGTGCCAGCATGACAGGGAACCCTGGAAACACCATATATTTT,CASMTGNPGNTIYF
TRBV6-4,TRBJ2-3,TRBD1,NA,16,TGTGCCAGCAGTGACTCCGGGACAGGGGGCGCGGGTACGCAGTATTTT,CASSDSGTGGAGTQYF
TRBV6-4,TRBJ2-1,TRBD2,few,18,TGTGCCAGCAGTACTAGCGGGGGGGGCCCCCCAACATACAATGAGCAGTTCTTC,CASSTSGGGPPTYNEQFF
TRBV7-2,TRBJ2-2,TRBD2,NA,18,TGTGCCAGCAGCGTATATGGGACTAGCGGGGGGGCGGTCGGGGAGCTGTTTTTT,CASSVYGTSGGAVGELFF
TRBV5-4,TRBJ2-7,TRBD1,NA,15,TGTGCCAGCAGCCCAGGACAGGGTGTAACCTACGAGCAGTACTTC,CASSPGQGVTYEQYF
TRBV5-1,TRBJ1-2,NA,NA,13,TGCGCCAGCAGCTTGGAAGTTGGGCATGGCTACACCTTC,CASSLEVGHGYTF
TRBV28,TRBJ1-5,TRBD1,NA,17,TGTGCCAGCAGTCCCCAGGGACAGGGGGCAAGCAATCAGCCCCAGCATTTT,CASSPQGQGASNQPQHF
TRBV29-1,TRBJ2-3,NA,NA,12,TGCAGCGGCGGTTCCGGGTCAGATACGCAGTATTTT,CSGGSGSDTQYF
TRBV28,TRBJ2-7,TRBD2,once,13,TGTGCCAGCAGTTTATGGACTAGCCCAGAGCAGTACTTC,CASSLWTSPEQYF
TRBV18,TRBJ2-5,TRBD1,once,16,TGTGCCAGCTCCCCAGACCGGGACAGGGTTAGAGAGACCCAGTACTTC,CASSPDRDRVRETQYF
TRBV28,TRBJ2-1,TRBD1,NA,15,TGTGCCAGCAGTTTCCTGGGACAGGTTTACAATGAGCAGTTCTTC,CASSFLGQVYNEQFF
TRBV19,TRBJ2-7,NA,NA,14,TGTGCCAGTAGTGAGGCGGGGGCAACCTACGAGCAGTACTTC,CASSEAGATYEQYF
TRBV27,TRBJ2-1,NA,NA,15,TGTGCCAGCAGTTTCTCGCGGGGCGGTTCCAATGAGCAGTTCTTC,CASSFSRGGSNEQFF
TRBV5-1,TRBJ2-1,NA,NA,16,TGCGCCAGCAGCTGGGCTGGGGGGAACTCCTACAATGAGCAGTTCTTC,CASSWAGGNSYNEQFF
TRBV30,TRBJ1-2,NA,NA,13,TGTGCCTGGAGACCACAAGGGGACTATGGCTACACCTTC,CAWRPQGDYGYTF